Listed below are T cell receptor beta chains from one sample, sequenced in a study of identical twins. TCRdb called the 5' RACE reads again in MiXCR, with one record for every CDR3 protein. The sample consists of 250,000 or so distinct CDR3 sequences, roughly 7% of them appearing once. These data were likewise used in another study, on yellow fever vaccine responses in identical twins.

The sample was memory (CD45RO+) T cells sorted from blood. Receptors originate from a woman aged 18-29 years in good health. Both conserved end residues are part of each CDR3. The D gene is left open where the match is weak. Some rows have no size entry. The others give once, few or many, or a class for an expanded clone.

j_call d_call v_call clone_size cdr3_length cdr3_nt cdr3_aa
TRBJ2-1 NA TRBV28 NA 14 TGTGCCATCGCATCAAGAGATCTCTACAGTGAGCAGTTCTTC CAIASRDLYSEQFF
TRBJ2-2 TRBD1 TRBV29-1 many 14 TGCAGCGTTGAAAGGACAGGGAACACCGGGGAGCTGTTTTTT CSVERTGNTGELFF
TRBJ2-1 NA TRBV2 few 13 TGTGCCAGTGATTCAGTAAGGGTCGGGGAGCAGTTCTTC CASDSVRVGEQFF
TRBJ2-2 TRBD2 TRBV10-1 NA 17 TGCGCCAGCAGTGACGGACTAGAGAGGACGAACACCGGGGAGCTGTTTTTT CASSDGLERTNTGELFF
TRBJ2-5 NA TRBV18 many 14 TGTGCCAGCTCAGCAGGGTCCGGTGGGGAGACCCAGTACTTC CASSAGSGGETQYF
TRBJ2-1 TRBD2 TRBV7-9 NA 14 TGTGCCAGCGGCCGAGCGGGAGAGGTCGATGAGCAGTTCTTC CASGRAGEVDEQFF
TRBJ2-7 NA TRBV7-2 NA 15 TGTGCCAGCAGCCTAGAGGGTACGATGATCCGGGAGCAGTACTTC CASSLEGTMIREQYF
TRBJ2-3 NA TRBV27 few 16 TGTGCCAGCAGTCCCACAGGACCTTGGAAAACAGATACGCAGTATTTT CASSPTGPWKTDTQYF
TRBJ2-5 NA TRBV7-9 few 16 TGTGCCAGCAGCTTAGCGATGGGGGCCAGCGTGAAGACCCAGTACTTC CASSLAMGASVKTQYF
TRBJ2-7 TRBD2 TRBV13 NA 20 TGTGCCAGCAGCCCACAGACGGGACTAGATATACACACTATCCCCTCCGAGCAGTACTTC CASSPQTGLDIHTIPSEQYF
TRBJ1-1 TRBD1 TRBV3-1 few 14 TGTGCCAGCAGCCACGGACAGGGACGGACTGAAGCTTTCTTT CASSHGQGRTEAFF
TRBJ1-1 NA TRBV11-2 few 14 TGTGCCAGCAGCTTATCTAGGGGGTCAGCTGAAGCTTTCTTT CASSLSRGSAEAFF
TRBJ2-3 NA TRBV3-1 many 13 TGTGCCAGCAGCCAACAAAGATCCGATACGCAGTATTTT CASSQQRSDTQYF
TRBJ2-2 NA TRBV7-9 many 15 TGTGCCAGCAGCTTAGTAGCAGGCGATACCGGGGAGCTGTTTTTT CASSLVAGDTGELFF
TRBJ2-1 NA TRBV7-9 NA 15 TGTGCCAGCAGTTTCCGGGACACGGCTTACAATGAGCAGTTCTTC CASSFRDTAYNEQFF
TRBJ2-1 NA TRBV7-9 NA 13 TGTGCCAGCAGCGCTAACCCCATTAGGGAGCAGTTCTTC CASSANPIREQFF
TRBJ2-7 TRBD2 TRBV11-2 NA 14 TGTGCCAGCAGCTTTGGCGGGAGCTTGGACGAGCAGTACTTC CASSFGGSLDEQYF
TRBJ1-4 TRBD1 TRBV29-1 many 13 TGCAGCGTAGGGACAGGGAGGGCTGAAAAACTGTTTTTT CSVGTGRAEKLFF
TRBJ2-1 TRBD2 TRBV7-8 many 15 TGTGCCAGCTCTTTACGGCGGGAGGGCCGGAATGAGCAGTTCTTC CASSLRREGRNEQFF
TRBJ2-3 NA TRBV11-3 NA 12 TGTGCCAGCAGCGCCCATGCGGATACGCAGTATTTT CASSAHADTQYF
TRBJ1-4 NA TRBV7-2 few 14 TGTGCCAGCAGCTTAGTTCCTGGTAATGAAAAACTGTTTTTT CASSLVPGNEKLFF
TRBJ1-2 TRBD1 TRBV7-9 many 14 TGTGCCAGCAGCTCTAAGACAGGGATGAACGGCTACACCTTC CASSSKTGMNGYTF
TRBJ1-5 NA TRBV18 NA 14 TGTGCCAGCTCACAACAGAGAACAAATCAGCCCCAGCATTTT CASSQQRTNQPQHF
TRBJ2-1 TRBD2 TRBV18 NA 18 TGTGCCAGCTCACCTGAGCTAGCGGGGGCCATCTCCTACAATGAGCAGTTCTTC CASSPELAGAISYNEQFF
TRBJ2-4 NA TRBV5-8 NA 16 TGTGCCAGCAGCTTGGAGAGTTGGGGAGCCAAAAACATTCAGTACTTC CASSLESWGAKNIQYF
TRBJ2-1 NA TRBV29-1 NA 15 TGCAGCGTTGAAGGGGGGCGGGAGTCCTACAATGAGCAGTTCTTC CSVEGGRESYNEQFF
TRBJ1-4 TRBD1 TRBV7-2 many 14 TGTGCCAGCAGCCCACAGGGGGCCGGAGAAAAACTGTTTTTT CASSPQGAGEKLFF
TRBJ2-7 NA TRBV10-3 NA 17 TGTGCCATCAAGGGTGGGACACTGCGGGCTGGGATCTACGAGCAGTACTTC CAIKGGTLRAGIYEQYF
TRBJ2-3 NA TRBV20-1 NA 14 TGCTGTGCTACTCCGGGGGGCCGAATAGATACGCAGTATTTT CCATPGGRIDTQYF
TRBJ1-1 NA TRBV6-1 many 14 TGTGCCAGCAGTGAAGTCTCGGGGGCCCTTTCGACTTTCTTT CASSEVSGALSTFF
TRBJ2-7 NA TRBV28 few 13 TGTGCCAGCAGTGTCAATCCGGTCTACGAGCAGTACTTC CASSVNPVYEQYF
TRBJ1-5 TRBD1 TRBV2 many 13 TGTGCCAGCGGACAGGAGCCTAATCAGCCCCAGCATTTT CASGQEPNQPQHF
TRBJ2-3 TRBD2 TRBV6-1 NA 17 TGTGCCAGCTCCAAGATACCTCCGGGACTAGCGACAGATACGCAGTATTTT CASSKIPPGLATDTQYF
TRBJ1-1 NA TRBV20-1 NA 17 TGCAGTGCTAGAGGGGCCGAGGGGGTAAGGGGGGCTCGGGTGGCTTTCTTT CSARGAEGVRGARVAFF
TRBJ2-5 TRBD2 TRBV20-1 NA 13 TGCAGTGCTTACCTTACTAGCGGAGAGACCCAGTACTTC CSAYLTSGETQYF
TRBJ2-1 NA TRBV7-8 NA 17 TGTGCCAGCAGTAACTGGCCACAGGAAACCTCCTACAATGAGCAGTTCTTC CASSNWPQETSYNEQFF
TRBJ2-1 TRBD2 TRBV20-1 few 14 TGCAGTGCTAGTTCCCTAGCGGGAAGCAATGAGCAGTTCTTC CSASSLAGSNEQFF
TRBJ2-3 NA TRBV29-1 few 11 TGCAGCGTTGTAGACTATTATACGCAGTATTTT CSVVDYYTQYF
TRBJ2-3 TRBD1 TRBV28 NA 16 TGTGCCAGCAGTCTCGATTACAGGGGGCGTGGAGATACGCAGTATTTT CASSLDYRGRGDTQYF
TRBJ2-3 NA TRBV10-3 many 15 TGTGCCATCAGTGAGCGATCGGGGCCCACAGATACGCAGTATTTT CAISERSGPTDTQYF
TRBJ2-3 NA TRBV27 many 17 TGTGCCAGCAGTGCTAAGGGGACGCTCTCGGTCGGAGATACGCAGTATTTT CASSAKGTLSVGDTQYF
TRBJ2-7 NA TRBV29-1 many 14 TGCAGCGTTGAAGATATTTTAGCGCCCTACGAGCAGTACTTC CSVEDILAPYEQYF
TRBJ2-1 TRBD2 TRBV2 NA 16 TGTGCCAGCAGTGAACCACCCGGGACTAGCGGCTATGAGCAGTTCTTC CASSEPPGTSGYEQFF
TRBJ1-5 NA TRBV5-1 many 15 TGCGCCAGCAGCTTGGAGGGGAGAGGCAATCAGCCCCAGCATTTT CASSLEGRGNQPQHF
TRBJ2-6 TRBD1 TRBV6-5 NA 18 TGTGCCAGCAGTTCTCGGACAGGGTCCGGATCTGGGGCCAACGTCCTGACTTTC CASSSRTGSGSGANVLTF
TRBJ1-1 TRBD1 TRBV6-1 many 12 TGTGCCAGCAGAGGACAGGACACTGAAGCTTTCTTT CASRGQDTEAFF
TRBJ2-1 TRBD2 TRBV6-5 NA 17 TGTGCCAGCAGTTACCGGTCTAGCGGATTCTCCTACAATGAGCAGTTCTTC CASSYRSSGFSYNEQFF
TRBJ2-7 TRBD2 TRBV27 many 14 TGTGCCAGCAGTCCCACTAGCGGGAACTACGAGCAGTACTTC CASSPTSGNYEQYF
TRBJ1-4 TRBD1 TRBV5-5 NA 15 TGTGCCAGCAGCATTTACAGGGGAGGCGATGAAAAACTGTTTTTT CASSIYRGGDEKLFF
TRBJ2-1 NA TRBV7-2 few 12 TGTGCCAGCAGCGCAGTCGGAAATGAGCAGTTCTTC CASSAVGNEQFF